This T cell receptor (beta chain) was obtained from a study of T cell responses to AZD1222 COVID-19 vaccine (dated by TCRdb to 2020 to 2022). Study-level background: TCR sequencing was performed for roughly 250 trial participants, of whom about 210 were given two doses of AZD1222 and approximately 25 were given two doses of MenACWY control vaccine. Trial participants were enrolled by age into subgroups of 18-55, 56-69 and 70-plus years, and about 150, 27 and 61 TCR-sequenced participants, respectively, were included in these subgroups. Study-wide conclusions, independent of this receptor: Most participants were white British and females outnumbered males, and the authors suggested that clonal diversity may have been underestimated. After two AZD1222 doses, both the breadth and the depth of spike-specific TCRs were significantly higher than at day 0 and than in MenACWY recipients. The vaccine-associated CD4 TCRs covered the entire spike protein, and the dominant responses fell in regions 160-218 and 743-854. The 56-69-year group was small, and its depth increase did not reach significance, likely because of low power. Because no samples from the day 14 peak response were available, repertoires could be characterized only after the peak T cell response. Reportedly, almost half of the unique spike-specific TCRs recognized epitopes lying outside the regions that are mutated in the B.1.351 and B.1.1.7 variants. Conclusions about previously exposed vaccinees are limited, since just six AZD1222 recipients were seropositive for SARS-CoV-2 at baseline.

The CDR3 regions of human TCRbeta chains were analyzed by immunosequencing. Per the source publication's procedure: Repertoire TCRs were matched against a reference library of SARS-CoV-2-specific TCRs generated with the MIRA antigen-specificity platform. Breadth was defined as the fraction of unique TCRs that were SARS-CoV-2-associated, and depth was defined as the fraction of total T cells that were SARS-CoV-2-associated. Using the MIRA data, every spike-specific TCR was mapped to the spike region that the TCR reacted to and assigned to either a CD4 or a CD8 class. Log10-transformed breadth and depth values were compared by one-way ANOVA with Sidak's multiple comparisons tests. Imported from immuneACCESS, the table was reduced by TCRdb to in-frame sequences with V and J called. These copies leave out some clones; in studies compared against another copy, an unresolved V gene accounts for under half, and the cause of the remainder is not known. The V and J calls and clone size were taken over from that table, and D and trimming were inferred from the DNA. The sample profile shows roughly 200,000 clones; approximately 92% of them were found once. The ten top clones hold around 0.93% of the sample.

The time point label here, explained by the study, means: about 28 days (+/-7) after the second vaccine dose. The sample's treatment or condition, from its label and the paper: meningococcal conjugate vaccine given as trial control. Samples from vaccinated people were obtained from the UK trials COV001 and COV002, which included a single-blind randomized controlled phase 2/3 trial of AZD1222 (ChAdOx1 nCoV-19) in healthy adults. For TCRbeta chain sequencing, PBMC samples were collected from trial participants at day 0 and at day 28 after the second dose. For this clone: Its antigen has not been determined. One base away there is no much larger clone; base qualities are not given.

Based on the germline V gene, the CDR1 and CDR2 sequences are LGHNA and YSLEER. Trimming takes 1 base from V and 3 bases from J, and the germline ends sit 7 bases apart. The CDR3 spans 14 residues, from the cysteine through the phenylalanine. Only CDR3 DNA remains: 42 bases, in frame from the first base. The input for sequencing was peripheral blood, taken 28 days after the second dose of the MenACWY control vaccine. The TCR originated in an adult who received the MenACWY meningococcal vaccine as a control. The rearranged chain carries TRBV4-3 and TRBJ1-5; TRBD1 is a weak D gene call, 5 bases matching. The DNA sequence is TGCGCCAGCAGCCAAGCGGACACCAATCAGCCCCAGCATTTT. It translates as CASSQADTNQPQHF.